These 24 T cell receptor beta chains were sequenced from one sample in a study of early T cells in non-severe SARS-CoV-2 infection. One entry per CDR3 protein results from TCRdb running MiXCR on the 5' RACE reads. The sample consists of fewer than 80,000 distinct CDR3 sequences, roughly 9% of them appearing once. Material: whole blood, obtained at baseline. The receptor source for this set is an adult who was a healthcare worker with PCR-confirmed SARS-CoV-2 infection or an uninfected control (not recorded which).

This clonotype has only a few counts. This sequence joins TRBV5-1 and TRBJ1-1; D perhaps matches TRBD1 (6 bases). Trimming shortened V by 0 bases and J by 0 bases, and 6 bases separated the two germline ends. CDR1 is SGHRS and CDR2 is YFSETQ in the germline V gene. The CDR3 spans 14 residues. CDR3 in amino acids: CASSLDRVNTEAFF. CDR3 DNA: TGCGCCAGCAGCTTGGACAGGGTGAACACTGAAGCTTTCTTT.

Only a few counts were recorded for this clonotype. The gene calls are TRBV10-3 and TRBJ2-2, with 14 bases aligning to TRBD2. J was trimmed by 1 base and V by 6 bases; bases with no gene match: 1. The CDR3 consists of 16 residues. Germline lookup yields CDR1 ENHRY and CDR2 SYGVKD. CDR3 protein: CAIRGTSGRNTGELFF. CDR3 nucleotide sequence: TGTGCCATCAGGGGGACTAGCGGGAGGAACACCGGGGAGCTGTTTTTT.

This clonotype was observed at least ten times. The chain is built from TRBV27 and TRBJ2-7; TRBD2 matches at 11 bases. From germline, CDR1 is MNHEY and CDR2 SMNVEV (reference sequence). This CDR3 contains 17 residues. V trimming: 0 bases; J trimming: 6 bases; junction bases outside the gene matches: 10. This CDR3 is CASSLSVGTSGSGEQYF. CDR3 nucleotides: TGTGCCAGCAGTTTATCCGTTGGAACTAGCGGGAGTGGCGAGCAGTACTTC.

This clonotype was counted at least ten times. The chain couples TRBV4-3 to TRBJ2-1; D is perhaps TRBD1 or TRBD2 (5 bases each). CDR1 is LGHNA, CDR2 YSLEER, per germline. The V end lost 0 bases, the J end lost 2 bases, and 11 bases lay between the germline ends. This CDR3 has 16 amino acids. DNA of the CDR3: TGCGCCAGCAGCCAAGATTTCGGGACCACCTACAATGAGCAGTTCTTC. This encodes CASSQDFGTTYNEQFF.

CDR3 coding DNA: TGTGCCAGCAGCTCACAGACGGGCACTGAAGCTTTCTTT. It translates to CASSSQTGTEAFF. The chain uses TRBV11-1 and TRBJ1-1, with D unresolved. V lost 4 bases to trimming and J lost 4 bases, with 10 bases between them. CDR3 length: 13 amino acids. Germline V gene lookup returns CDR1 SGHAT and CDR2 FQDESV (reference sequence). The full variable domain, with the rest looked up from reference TRBV11-1 and TRBJ1-1, is EAEVAQSPRYKITEKSQAVAFWCDPISGHATLYWYRQILGQGPELLVQFQDESVVDDSQLPKDRFSAERLKGVDSTLKIQPAELGDSAMYLCASSSQTGTEAFFGQGTRLTVV.

This chain joins TRBV2 and TRBJ2-1, with D possibly TRBD2 on 6 matching bases. The length of the CDR3 is 13 residues. The V and J ends lost 8 bases and 7 bases respectively, with 15 bases between them. Germline CDR1 reads SNHLY; CDR2 reads FYNNEI. The CDR3 nucleotides read TGTGCCAGCTGGGGGGACTGGGCGAATGAGCAGTTCTTC. Protein product: CASWGDWANEQFF. The variable domain in full, completed from reference TRBV2 and TRBJ2-1, reads EPEVTQTPSHQVTQMGQEVILRCVPISNHLYFYWYRQILGQKVEFLVSFYNNEISEKSEIFDDQFSVERPDGSNFTLKIRSTKLEDSAMYFCASWGDWANEQFFGPGTRLTVL.

V is TRBV7-9 and J is TRBJ1-6; the D is unclear. The CDR3 totals 13 residues. V lost 5 bases and J 9 bases, leaving 11 bases between the germline ends. The germline V gene has CDR1 SEHNR and CDR2 FQNEAQ (reference sequence). For the CDR3, the DNA is TGTGCCAGCAGCCTCGGGTCGGGTTCACCCCTCCACTTT. As protein: CASSLGSGSPLHF.

This clonotype has a handful of counts. J is TRBJ2-6 and V is TRBV2; possible D gene TRBD2, 5 bases. V was shortened by 5 bases and J by 4 bases, with 12 bases between the two germline ends. Looked up from germline, CDR1 is SNHLY and CDR2 is FYNNEI. CDR3 length equals 15 residues. CDR3 protein: CASSSDYPGANVLTF. Here the CDR3 DNA reads TGTGCCAGCAGTTCAGACTATCCCGGGGCCAACGTCCTGACTTTC.

The CDR3 sequence is CASSSQGQTEAFF. CDR3 nucleotide sequence: TGTGCCAGCAGCTCACAGGGGCAAACTGAAGCTTTCTTT. The gene calls are TRBV7-9 and TRBJ1-1, with 7 bases identical to TRBD1. Per germline, CDR1 SEHNR and CDR2 FQNEAQ (reference sequence). After removal of 4 bases from V and 5 bases from J, the junction contained 4 bases not matched to a gene. This CDR3 has 13 residues. The complete variable domain, with remaining parts taken from reference TRBV7-9 and TRBJ1-1, reads DTGVSQNPRHKITKRGQNVTFRCDPISEHNRLYWYRQTLGQGPEFLTYFQNEAQLEKSRLLSDRFSAERPKGSFSTLEIQRTEQGDSAMYLCASSSQGQTEAFFGQGTRLTVV.

This clonotype came up many times. The CDR3 bases are TGTGCCAGCAGCTCAACGTCCGGGACAGGGGGCTCAGGAAAACTGTTTTTT. It encodes CASSSTSGTGGSGKLFF. The rearrangement uses TRBV9 and TRBJ1-4; TRBD1 matches at 12 bases. Per the germline V gene, CDR1 is SGDLS and CDR2 is YYNGEE. With V trimmed by 4 bases and J by 10 bases, 14 bases remained unmatched. The CDR3 sequence is 17 residues long. Full variable domain (missing parts from reference TRBV9 and TRBJ1-4): DSGVTQTPKHLITATGQRVTLRCSPRSGDLSVYWYQQSLDQGLQFLIQYYNGEERAKGNILERFSAQQFPDLHSELNLSSLELGDSALYFCASSSTSGTGGSGKLFFGSGTQLSVL.

Only a few counts were recorded for this clonotype. The V call is TRBV3-1, the J call TRBJ2-1, with a tentative D call TRBD2 (6 bases). The germline V gene encodes CDR1 LGHDT and CDR2 YNNKEL (reference sequence). The V gene lost 4 bases and the J gene lost 0 bases, with 13 bases spanning the gap. This CDR3 is 16 amino acids long. The DNA of the CDR3 is TGTGCCAGCAGCCTAAGGGGCGGGATCTCCTACAATGAGCAGTTCTTC. Translated: CASSLRGGISYNEQFF.

This clonotype showed up just a few times. The chain employs TRBV29-1 and TRBJ2-7, with a weak D call TRBD2 (6 bases). Trimming pared 7 bases from V and 1 base from J, leaving 8 bases between. The CDR3 spans 11 residues. Per germline, CDR1 SQVTM and CDR2 ANQGSEA. In DNA, the CDR3 is TGCAGCGGGGGACTTTCCTACGAGCAGTACTTC. Encoded protein: CSGGLSYEQYF.

The chain employs TRBV29-1 and TRBJ2-2, with 8 bases that match TRBD2. Germline CDR1 SQVTM, CDR2 ANQGSEA. The CDR3 is 15 amino acids. Trimming at V came to 7 bases and at J to 4 bases, leaving 11 bases not matched to a gene. The CDR3 DNA is TGCAGCGCCCGAGGGGGACTAGATAGCACCGGGGAGCTGTTTTTT. This encodes CSARGGLDSTGELFF.

This clonotype occurred many times. The rearrangement links TRBV29-1 to TRBJ2-1, with TRBD1 matching over 11 bases. From germline, CDR1 is SQVTM and CDR2 ANQGSEA. V was pared by 6 bases and J by 8 bases, with 3 bases of the junction left unmatched. The CDR3 is 12 residues long. CDR3 region: CSVVGQGDEQFF. CDR3 nucleotides: TGCAGCGTGGTGGGACAGGGGGATGAGCAGTTCTTC.

In regard to this clonotype: An end of the junction differs from the germline gene, which may be a read error. The chain uses TRBV5-1 and TRBJ2-1; no definite D call. The CDR3 extends over 14 amino acids. Germline V gene lookup returns CDR1 SGHRS and CDR2 YFSETQ. The CDR3 sequence: CVSSLDSSGLNPLF. The CDR3 DNA reads TGCGTCAGCAGCTTGGATAGCTCCGGGCTGAACCCGCTCTTC.

The rearrangement uses TRBV28 and TRBJ2-7; 8 nucleotides agree with TRBD1. The CDR3 consists of 15 residues. Unmatched junction bases numbered 10, after V lost 6 bases and J lost 3 bases. Germline CDR1 MDHEN, CDR2 SYDVKM. The CDR3 nucleotides read TGTGCCAGCAGGGCTGGGACAGGCAAAAGCTACGAGCAGTACTTC. It codes for CASRAGTGKSYEQYF.

This clonotype has a handful of counts. The CDR3 nucleotides are TGCAGTGCTAGAAACCAGCTAGGGCAGTACTTC. Its translation is CSARNQLGQYF. This chain uses TRBV20-1 with TRBJ2-7; D is ambiguous. The V and J ends lost 2 bases and 9 bases respectively, with 11 bases between them. The germline V gene has CDR1 DFQATT and CDR2 SNEGSKA (reference sequence). The CDR3 totals 11 residues.

This rearrangement joins TRBV7-8 to TRBJ2-5; 8 bases match TRBD1. CDR3 length equals 15 residues. Trimming took 5 bases from V and 2 from J; bases not matched to a gene: 7. Germline CDR1 is SGHVS and CDR2 is FQNEAQ. CDR3 residues: CASSPGTGSQETQYF. As DNA, the CDR3 is TGTGCCAGCAGCCCAGGGACAGGAAGTCAAGAGACCCAGTACTTC.

The CDR3 nucleotides read TGCAGCGTTGAATTGGGGAGTACGCAGCAGTTCTTC. Translating gives CSVELGSTQQFF. This chain uses TRBV29-1 with TRBJ2-1, with a possible D match to TRBD2 (5 bases). Looked up from germline, CDR1 is SQVTM and CDR2 is ANQGSEA. V lost 2 bases, J lost 11 bases, and 13 bases lay in between. This CDR3 has 12 amino acids.

This clonotype was counted at least ten times. The chain is built from TRBV19 and TRBJ2-3; a possible D gene is TRBD2 (5 bases). V gave up 8 bases and J gave up 3 bases, with 15 bases separating them. Germline lookup yields CDR1 LNHDA and CDR2 SQIVND (reference sequence). The CDR3 totals 14 residues. CDR3 sequence: CASSRGFSTDTQYF. The CDR3 DNA reads TGTGCCAGTTCCCGAGGGTTTTCGACAGATACGCAGTATTTT.

This chain connects TRBV29-1 to TRBJ2-5, with D perhaps being TRBD1 or TRBD2 (6 bases each). The CDR3 runs to 13 residues. The germline V gene encodes CDR1 SQVTM and CDR2 ANQGSEA. Trimming pared 3 bases from V and 4 bases from J, leaving 12 bases between. Here the CDR3 DNA reads TGCAGCGTTGAGATACAGGGAGGAGAGACCCAGTACTTC. It yields the protein CSVEIQGGETQYF.

This clonotype was counted many times. J is TRBJ2-5 and V is TRBV2, with no clear D. This CDR3 is built from 13 residues. The V end was cut by 6 bases, the J end by 2 bases, with 10 bases between. Germline loops: CDR1 SNHLY, CDR2 FYNNEI. CDR3 sequence (DNA): TGTGCCAGCAGACACGGGCCTCAAGAGACCCAGTACTTC. It codes for CASRHGPQETQYF.

This clonotype has only a few counts. The V gene is TRBV20-1, the J gene TRBJ1-6; D is ambiguous. V was cut by 0 bases and J by 0 bases, with 9 bases left in between. From germline, CDR1 is DFQATT and CDR2 SNEGSKA (reference sequence). The CDR3 is 16 amino acids. The chain's CDR3 is CSARDRESSYNSPLHF. CDR3 DNA sequence: TGCAGTGCTAGAGATCGGGAGAGCTCCTATAATTCACCCCTCCACTTT.

This chain links TRBV18 with TRBJ2-2, with TRBD1 matching 7 bases. This CDR3 has 16 residues. Germline V gives CDR1 KGHSH, CDR2 LQKENI. The V segment lost 1 base and the J segment 6 bases; nucleotides outside the gene matches: 8. The CDR3, as DNA: TGTGCCAGCTCACCACGGAAGACAGGGATGGCCGGGGAGCTGTTTTTT. Protein: CASSPRKTGMAGELFF.